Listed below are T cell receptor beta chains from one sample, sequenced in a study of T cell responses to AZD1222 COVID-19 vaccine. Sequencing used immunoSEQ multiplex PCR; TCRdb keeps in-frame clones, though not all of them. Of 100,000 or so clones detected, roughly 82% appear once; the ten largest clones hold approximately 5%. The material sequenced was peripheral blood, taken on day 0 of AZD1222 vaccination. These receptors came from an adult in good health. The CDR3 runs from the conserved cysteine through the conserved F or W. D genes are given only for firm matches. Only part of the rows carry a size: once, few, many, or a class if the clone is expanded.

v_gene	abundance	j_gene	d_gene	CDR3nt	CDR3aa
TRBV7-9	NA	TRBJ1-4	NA	TGTGCCAGCAGCCAAATCGGTGCAACTAATGAAAAACTGTTTTTT	CASSQIGATNEKLFF
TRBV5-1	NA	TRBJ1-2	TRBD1	TGCGCCAGCAGCTGGAGCAGGGGGTCCGGGATCTATGGCTACACCTTC	CASSWSRGSGIYGYTF
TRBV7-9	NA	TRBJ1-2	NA	TGTGCCAGCACCACCCGGGGGGTCGATGGCTACACCTTC	CASTTRGVDGYTF
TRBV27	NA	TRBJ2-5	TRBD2	TGTGCCAGCAGTTTGAGACTAGCGGGGGCTCAAGAGACCCAGTACTTC	CASSLRLAGAQETQYF
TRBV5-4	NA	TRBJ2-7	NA	TGTGCCAGCAGCTCCCAGACAGCCTACGAGCAGTACTTC	CASSSQTAYEQYF
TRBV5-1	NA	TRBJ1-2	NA	TGCGCCAGCAGCTTAGGGGGTTTGTCTGGCTACACCTTC	CASSLGGLSGYTF
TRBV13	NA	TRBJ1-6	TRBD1	TGTGCCAGCTGCAGGGGGGGACGATCACCCCTCCACTTT	CASCRGGRSPLHF
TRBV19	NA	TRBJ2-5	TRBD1	TGTGCCAGTAGTATTGGACAGGTCGGAGAGACCCAGTACTTC	CASSIGQVGETQYF
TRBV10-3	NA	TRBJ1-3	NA	TGTGCCATCAGTGAGCCCCTGGACGTAGTGAACACCATATATTTT	CAISEPLDVVNTIYF
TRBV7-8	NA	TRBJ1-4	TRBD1	TGTGCCAGCAGACAGGGGAGGGGTGAAAAACTGTTTTTT	CASRQGRGEKLFF
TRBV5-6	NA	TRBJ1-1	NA	TGTGCCAGCAGCGAGACAGCGAACACTGAAGCTTTCTTT	CASSETANTEAFF
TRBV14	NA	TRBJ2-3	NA	TGTGCCAGCAGTCTAAACAGGGATACGCAGTATTTT	CASSLNRDTQYF
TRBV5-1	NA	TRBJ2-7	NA	TGCGCCAGCAGCACAACAGGGCTTCGCTCCTACGAGCAGTACTTC	CASSTTGLRSYEQYF
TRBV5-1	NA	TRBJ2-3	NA	TGCGCCAGCAGCTTGGTGGCACAAAGCACAGATACGCAGTATTTT	CASSLVAQSTDTQYF
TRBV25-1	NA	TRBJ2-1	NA	TGTGCCAGCAGCCCAATTTCCCCCCCGATCAATGAGCAGTTCTTC	CASSPISPPINEQFF
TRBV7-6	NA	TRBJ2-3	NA	TGTGCCAGCAGCTTAGGTCGGCCTAGCGGCACAGATACGCAGTATTTT	CASSLGRPSGTDTQYF
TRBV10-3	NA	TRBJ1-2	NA	TGTGCCGCCATGGGCCAACAAGTTAACTATGGCTACACCTTC	CAAMGQQVNYGYTF
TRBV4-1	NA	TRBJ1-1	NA	TGCGCCAGCAGCCAAGAGGTGGGTGAAGCTTTCTTT	CASSQEVGEAFF
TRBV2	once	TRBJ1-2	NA	TGTGCCAGCAGTCGGGACTCTTGGGTTAGTGGCTACACCTTC	CASSRDSWVSGYTF
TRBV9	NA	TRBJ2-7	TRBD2	TGTGCCAGCAGCCCAGAGACTAGCGGGGTGATCACCTACGAGCAGTACTTC	CASSPETSGVITYEQYF
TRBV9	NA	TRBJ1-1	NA	TGTGCCAGCAGCGTAGAGCAGGGAGGTTTCACTGAAGCTTTCTTT	CASSVEQGGFTEAFF
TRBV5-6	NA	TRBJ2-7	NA	TGTGCCAGCAGACTAGCAGATGTAGAGGGGGCTAGCCACGAGCAGTACTTC	CASRLADVEGASHEQYF
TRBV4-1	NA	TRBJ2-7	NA	TGCGCCAGCAGCCAACCACAGGCCTACGAGCAGTACTTC	CASSQPQAYEQYF
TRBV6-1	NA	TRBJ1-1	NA	TGTGCCAGCAGTGAAGCCCCTCGGGGCAGCTGGGGCACTGAAGCTTTCTTT	CASSEAPRGSWGTEAFF
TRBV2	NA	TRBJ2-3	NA	TGTGCCAGCAGTGAAGAGAGGGTCCCAGATACGCAGTATTTT	CASSEERVPDTQYF
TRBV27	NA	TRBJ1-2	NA	TGTGCCAGCAGTTCGCCCCACAGAGGGGACTATGGCTACACCTTC	CASSSPHRGDYGYTF
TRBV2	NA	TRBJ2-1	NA	TGTGCCAGCAGTGACCAGGGTAATGAGCAGTTCTTC	CASSDQGNEQFF